The 8 T cell receptor beta chains below come from one sample, sequenced in a study of PD-L1 blockade in urothelial cancer. TCRdb's table, derived via immunoSEQ multiplex PCR, lists solely in-frame clones and lacks some. This table has tens of thousands of clones, roughly 82% appearing once. Sequencing used PBMCs, obtained around atezolizumab (anti-PD-L1) treatment. The receptors derive from a man aged 65-85 years with urothelial cancer.

The genes are TRBV7-6 and TRBJ2-7; TRBD1 matches 9 bases. CDR3 size: 13 residues. The J segment lost 5 bases and the V segment lost 5 bases, leaving 4 bases of the junction unmatched. Germline values: CDR1 SGHVS, CDR2 FNYEAQ. This CDR3 reads CASSSRDRDEQYF. CDR3 DNA: TGTGCCAGCAGCAGCCGGGACAGGGACGAGCAGTACTTC.

The CDR3 region is CASSSGLTSGGQETQYF. CDR3 in DNA: TGCGCCAGCAGCTCGGGTTTGACTAGCGGGGGGCAAGAGACCCAGTACTTC. V gene TRBV5-1 combines with J gene TRBJ2-5, with 13 bases matching TRBD2. This CDR3 contains 17 residues. V lost 3 bases and J lost 2; bases outside the gene matches: 7. CDR1 and CDR2 from the germline V gene are SGHRS and YFSETQ. Looking up the rest from reference TRBV5-1 and TRBJ2-5 gives the full variable domain: KAGVTQTPRYLIKTRGQQVTLSCSPISGHRSVSWYQQTPGQGLQFLFEYFSETQRNKGNFPGRFSGRQFSNSRSEMNVSTLELGDSALYLCASSSGLTSGGQETQYFGPGTRLLVL.

This rearrangement joins TRBV6-6 to TRBJ1-3, with D perhaps TRBD1 (6 bases). Trimming shortened V by 2 bases and J by 3 bases, and 14 bases separated the two germline ends. The CDR3 runs to 16 residues. The germline V gene encodes CDR1 MNHNY and CDR2 SVGAGI (reference sequence). CDR3: CASSYLPGRGGNTIYF. DNA for the CDR3: TGTGCCAGCAGTTACCTCCCGGGCAGGGGTGGAAACACCATATATTTT.

The chain joins TRBV6-6 to TRBJ2-7, with D maybe TRBD1 (6 bases). CDR1 and CDR2 from the germline V gene are MNHNY and SVGAGI (reference sequence). Trimming removed 7 bases from V and 6 bases from J, with 19 bases in between. There are 14 residues in the CDR3. Written as DNA, the CDR3 is TGTGCCAGCAACCTCGACAGGACCTTCGGCGAGCAGTACTTC. Encoded protein: CASNLDRTFGEQYF.

The chain combines TRBV2 with TRBJ2-1; 9 bases line up with TRBD2. V dropped 6 bases and J dropped 5; count of bases not matched to a gene: 8. This CDR3 is built from 15 residues. Germline assignment: CDR1 SNHLY and CDR2 FYNNEI. The DNA of the CDR3 is TGTGCCAGCAGAACCGGGACTAGCTCTCACAATGAGCAGTTCTTC. This gives the protein CASRTGTSSHNEQFF.

In its sample, this clone was seen a few times. The gene calls are TRBV7-2 and TRBJ1-5; TRBD1 aligns across 8 bases. V gave up 5 bases and J gave up 10 bases; unmatched junction bases: 7. The CDR3 loop spans 13 amino acids. Germline V gene sequence: CDR1 SGHTA, CDR2 FQGNSA. The CDR3 here is CASSTVTGDPQHF. The CDR3 nucleotides read TGTGCCAGCAGCACCGTGACAGGGGACCCCCAGCATTTT.

The V and J genes are TRBV6-6 and TRBJ2-3, with 10 bases identical to TRBD2. This CDR3 region has 16 residues. J was trimmed by 1 base and V by 7 bases; bases with no gene match: 8. The V gene's germline CDR1 is MNHNY and CDR2 SVGAGI (reference sequence). CDR3 coding DNA: TGTGCCAGCAACCTGGGACTAGCGAACCGCACAGATACGCAGTATTTT. Protein: CASNLGLANRTDTQYF.

This clone was seen many times. The chain links TRBV2 to TRBJ2-1; the D gene is possibly TRBD1 (7 bases). The V and J ends lost 7 bases and 6 bases respectively, with 19 bases between them. The length of the CDR3 is 15 residues. Germline values: CDR1 SNHLY, CDR2 FYNNEI. CDR3 sequence reads: CASTYRPGGPNEQFF. The DNA of the CDR3 is TGTGCCAGCACCTACAGGCCAGGGGGGCCCAATGAGCAGTTCTTC.